This T cell receptor (beta chain) was identified during a study of blood T cell repertoires in COVID-19. The V end lost 4 bases, the J end lost 9 bases, and 7 bases lay between the germline ends. The CDR3 sequence is 11 residues long. Per germline, CDR1 WSHSY and CDR2 SAAADI. Method: immunoSEQ multiplex PCR; TCRdb's copy keeps in-frame clones and lacks some. Among 150,000 to 200,000 clones, under 90% were seen once, and the ten largest hold under 8.5%. This clone was observed a single time. The rearrangement uses TRBV10-2 and TRBJ2-1; D gene unclear. Sequencing was done on a sample of peripheral blood. The source is a human donor in a cohort sampled during active COVID-19. The CDR3 is CASSGLSEQFF. The CDR3, as DNA: TGCGCCAGCAGTGGTTTATCTGAGCAGTTCTTC.